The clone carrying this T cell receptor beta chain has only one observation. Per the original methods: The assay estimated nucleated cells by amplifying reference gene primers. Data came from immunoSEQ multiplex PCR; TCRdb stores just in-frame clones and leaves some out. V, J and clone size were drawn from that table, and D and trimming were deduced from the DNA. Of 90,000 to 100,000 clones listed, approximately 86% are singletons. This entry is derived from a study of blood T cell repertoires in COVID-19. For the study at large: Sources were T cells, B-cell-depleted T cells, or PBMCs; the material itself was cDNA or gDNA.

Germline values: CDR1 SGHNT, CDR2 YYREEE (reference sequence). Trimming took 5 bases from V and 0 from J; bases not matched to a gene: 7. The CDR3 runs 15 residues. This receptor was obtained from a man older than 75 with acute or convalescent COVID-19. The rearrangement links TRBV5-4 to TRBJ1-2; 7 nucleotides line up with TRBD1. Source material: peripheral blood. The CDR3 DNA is TGTGCCAGCAGAGGGGGACAGAGGACTAACTATGGCTACACCTTC. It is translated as CASRGGQRTNYGYTF.